This is a list of T cell receptor beta chains from one sample in a study of cytomegalovirus exposure and HLA in healthy donors. Profiled with immunoSEQ multiplex PCR; TCRdb holds only in-frame clones, not every one. This sample has 170,000 or so clones, with roughly 78% found just once. The sample taken for sequencing was PBMCs. The receptors here all came from a woman aged 45-65 years in good health and CMV-seropositive. Both conserved end residues are part of each CDR3. D genes are given only for firm matches. Rows give clone size only sometimes, using once, few, many, or a class for an expanded clone.

V gene: TRBV11-2; clone size: NA; D gene: TRBD1; J gene: TRBJ2-5; CDR3 DNA: TGTGCCAGTAGGTTAGGACAGGGGGCATGGGAGACCCAGTACTTC; CDR3 protein: CASRLGQGAWETQYF
V gene: TRBV19; clone size: once; D gene: NA; J gene: TRBJ1-1; CDR3 DNA: TGTGCCAGCGCGATACAGGCGAACACTGAAGCTTTCTTT; CDR3 protein: CASAIQANTEAFF
V gene: TRBV11-2; clone size: few; D gene: NA; J gene: TRBJ1-4; CDR3 DNA: TGTGCCAGCAGCTTAACAGGAGAGGAAAAACTGTTTTTT; CDR3 protein: CASSLTGEEKLFF
V gene: TRBV6-5; clone size: NA; D gene: NA; J gene: TRBJ1-1; CDR3 DNA: TGTGCCAGCAGTTTAGCCCCAGACTGGAACACTGAAGCTTTCTTT; CDR3 protein: CASSLAPDWNTEAFF
V gene: TRBV7-2; clone size: NA; D gene: NA; J gene: TRBJ1-2; CDR3 DNA: TGTGCCAGCAGCACCTACGGCTATGGCTACACCTTC; CDR3 protein: CASSTYGYGYTF
V gene: TRBV5-1; clone size: NA; D gene: TRBD2; J gene: TRBJ2-2; CDR3 DNA: TGCGCCAGCAGCTTCGGGAGGGTGGACACCGGGGAGCTGTTTTTT; CDR3 protein: CASSFGRVDTGELFF
V gene: TRBV19; clone size: NA; D gene: NA; J gene: TRBJ1-2; CDR3 DNA: TGTGCCAGTAGTCCCGCCGGGGGGGGACGATATGGCTACACCTTC; CDR3 protein: CASSPAGGGRYGYTF
V gene: TRBV7-2; clone size: few; D gene: NA; J gene: TRBJ2-5; CDR3 DNA: TGTGCCAGCAGCTTAGCCGGTCGGTCTGCAGAGACCCAGTACTTC; CDR3 protein: CASSLAGRSAETQYF
V gene: TRBV28; clone size: NA; D gene: TRBD2; J gene: TRBJ2-7; CDR3 DNA: TGTGCCAGCAGTATTCGGCTAGCGGGTTCCTACGAGCAGTACTTC; CDR3 protein: CASSIRLAGSYEQYF
V gene: TRBV19; clone size: NA; D gene: TRBD1; J gene: TRBJ2-6; CDR3 DNA: TGTGCCAGTAGTACCTTGGACAGGGCTGGGGCCAACGTCCTGACTTTC; CDR3 protein: CASSTLDRAGANVLTF
V gene: TRBV14; clone size: NA; D gene: TRBD1; J gene: TRBJ2-7; CDR3 DNA: TGTGCCAGCAGCCATAAGACAGGGACAACCGACTACGAGCAGTACTTC; CDR3 protein: CASSHKTGTTDYEQYF
V gene: TRBV5-5; clone size: NA; D gene: NA; J gene: TRBJ2-2; CDR3 DNA: TGTGCCAGCAGCTTGAGGGGGGGCTACGGGGAGCTGTTTTTT; CDR3 protein: CASSLRGGYGELFF
V gene: TRBV15; clone size: NA; D gene: NA; J gene: TRBJ1-3; CDR3 DNA: TGTGCCACCAGCCGGCAGGGGTCTGGAAACACCATATATTTT; CDR3 protein: CATSRQGSGNTIYF
V gene: TRBV6-1; clone size: NA; D gene: NA; J gene: TRBJ1-5; CDR3 DNA: TGTGCCAGCAGTGAAGAGGGACTTAGCAATCAGCCCCAGCATTTT; CDR3 protein: CASSEEGLSNQPQHF
V gene: TRBV11-2; clone size: NA; D gene: TRBD1; J gene: TRBJ2-7; CDR3 DNA: TGTGCCAGCAGCCTTCCTCTTGGCGGACAGGGGGAGCAGTACTTC; CDR3 protein: CASSLPLGGQGEQYF
V gene: TRBV18; clone size: few; D gene: TRBD2; J gene: TRBJ2-7; CDR3 DNA: TGTGCCAGCTCACCTAGCGGGATTAGCTACGAGCAGTACTTC; CDR3 protein: CASSPSGISYEQYF
V gene: TRBV5-4; clone size: NA; D gene: TRBD1; J gene: TRBJ1-6; CDR3 DNA: TGTGCCAGCAGCTTGGAAATGACAGGGGTAAATTCACCCCTCCACTTT; CDR3 protein: CASSLEMTGVNSPLHF
V gene: TRBV28; clone size: NA; D gene: NA; J gene: TRBJ1-2; CDR3 DNA: TGTGCCAGCAGTTTCGCAGGGTCCTATGGCTACACCTTC; CDR3 protein: CASSFAGSYGYTF
V gene: TRBV7-9; clone size: NA; D gene: TRBD2; J gene: TRBJ2-3; CDR3 DNA: TGTGCCAGCAGCTTTAATAGCGGGGGAGATACGCAGTATTTT; CDR3 protein: CASSFNSGGDTQYF
V gene: TRBV2; clone size: NA; D gene: NA; J gene: TRBJ2-1; CDR3 DNA: TGTGCCAGCAGTGAATCTCTGGCAGGGCTCAATGAGCAGTTCTTC; CDR3 protein: CASSESLAGLNEQFF
V gene: TRBV5-6; clone size: once; D gene: TRBD1; J gene: TRBJ2-1; CDR3 DNA: TGTGCCAGCAGCTTCCGACCACAGGGGGTCGGTGAGCAGTTCTTC; CDR3 protein: CASSFRPQGVGEQFF
V gene: TRBV7-3; clone size: NA; D gene: NA; J gene: TRBJ2-2; CDR3 DNA: TGTGCCAGCAGCCCTTACCGACAGGAGAAGGACACCGGGGAGCTGTTTTTT; CDR3 protein: CASSPYRQEKDTGELFF
V gene: TRBV5-5; clone size: NA; D gene: NA; J gene: TRBJ1-1; CDR3 DNA: TGTGCCAGCAGGGGTTGGGTGAGAGGTGAAGCTTTCTTT; CDR3 protein: CASRGWVRGEAFF
V gene: TRBV4-2; clone size: NA; D gene: TRBD2; J gene: TRBJ2-3; CDR3 DNA: TGTGCCAGCAGCCAAGAGCGAGCGGGAGGCACAGATACGCAGTATTTT; CDR3 protein: CASSQERAGGTDTQYF
V gene: TRBV7-9; clone size: NA; D gene: TRBD1; J gene: TRBJ1-4; CDR3 DNA: TGTTCCAGCAGCTTATGGGGACAGGGGGCAACTAATGAAAAACTGTTTTTT; CDR3 protein: CSSSLWGQGATNEKLFF
V gene: TRBV7-2; clone size: once; D gene: NA; J gene: TRBJ2-7; CDR3 DNA: TGTGCCAGCAGCTTATTTTCAGGGGTGGACGAGCAGTACTTC; CDR3 protein: CASSLFSGVDEQYF
V gene: TRBV7-9; clone size: once; D gene: NA; J gene: TRBJ2-1; CDR3 DNA: TGTTCCAGCAGCTTTGGAGCCAATGAGCAGTTCTTC; CDR3 protein: CSSSFGANEQFF
V gene: TRBV9; clone size: NA; D gene: TRBD2; J gene: TRBJ2-7; CDR3 DNA: TGTGCCAGCAGCCCTCAGGGGAGGCGCGGGGGGTTGTCCTACGAGCAGTACTTC; CDR3 protein: CASSPQGRRGGLSYEQYF
V gene: TRBV4-2; clone size: NA; D gene: TRBD2; J gene: TRBJ2-3; CDR3 DNA: TGTGCCAGCAGCCAAGATAGTTCTAGCGGTAGCACAGATACGCAGTATTTT; CDR3 protein: CASSQDSSSGSTDTQYF
V gene: TRBV4-3; clone size: few; D gene: NA; J gene: TRBJ2-7; CDR3 DNA: TGCGCCAGCAGCCAAGCAGAGGGATCTGGATCCGAGCAGTACTTC; CDR3 protein: CASSQAEGSGSEQYF
V gene: TRBV5-1; clone size: NA; D gene: TRBD2; J gene: TRBJ2-5; CDR3 DNA: TGCGCCAGCAGCTCGAGTAGCGGGCCCCCCAAGACCCAGTACTTC; CDR3 protein: CASSSSSGPPKTQYF
V gene: TRBV7-9; clone size: NA; D gene: NA; J gene: TRBJ2-1; CDR3 DNA: TGTTCCAGCGCCGCGAGGTACAATGAGCAGTTCTTC; CDR3 protein: CSSAARYNEQFF